This entry lists 22 T cell receptor beta chains sequenced from one sample in a study of blood T cells in healthy people across ages (dated by TCRdb to between 2015 and 2017). Libraries were built with 5' RACE. Sequencing took place on an Illumina HiSeq 2500. The second PCR ran for about 7 to 11 cycles and used a J-beta primer mix along with a sample-barcoded 5' primer. TCRdb itself trimmed the public reads at Q25 with fastp, ran MiXCR and retained productive beta chains. Rows are unified per CDR3 protein, each entry keeping the most common DNA and genes. In this sample the table shows over 1.5 million distinct CDR3 sequences, about 50% of which occur a single time. The ten top clones hold more than 2% of the sample. The sample taken for sequencing was blood. Every receptor here comes from a woman between 35 and 50 years old in good health.

V is TRBV29-1 and J is TRBJ1-1; D is unclear. CDR1 and CDR2 (germline): SQVTM, ANQGSEA. The ends were cut back, 4 bases at V and 0 bases at J, with 6 bases in the middle. The CDR3 sequence is 12 residues long. CDR3 coding DNA: TGCAGCGTTGGGTACATGAACACTGAAGCTTTCTTT. Translated, it gives CSVGYMNTEAFF.

This chain uses TRBV18 with TRBJ2-1, with 7 bases aligning to TRBD2. The germline V gene encodes CDR1 KGHSH and CDR2 LQKENI. Trimming at V came to 6 bases and at J to 4 bases, leaving 12 bases not matched to a gene. The CDR3 runs to 16 residues. CDR3 amino acids: CASSTSGRAGYNEQFF. Here the CDR3 DNA reads TGTGCCAGCTCCACCTCGGGACGAGCGGGATACAATGAGCAGTTCTTC.

The chain employs TRBV11-1 and TRBJ2-5, with D tentatively TRBD2 (6 bases). Trimming removed 3 bases at V and 4 bases at J, with 12 bases between. CDR1 and CDR2 from the germline V gene are SGHAT and FQDESV (reference sequence). This CDR3 has 14 residues. The CDR3 bases are TGTGCCAGCAGCTTCTGGCGGGGCGGAGAGACCCAGTACTTC. Translated, it gives CASSFWRGGETQYF.

This clonotype has a handful of counts. The chain couples TRBV2 to TRBJ1-6; D gene uncertain. Germline V CDR1 and CDR2: SNHLY, FYNNEI. The V end lost 1 base, the J end lost 10 bases, and 11 bases lay between the germline ends. This CDR3 is 14 amino acids long. As DNA, the CDR3 is TGTGCCAGCAGTGAAGAGCGGGGTGCGTCACCCCTCCACTTT. This sequence encodes CASSEERGASPLHF.

The rearrangement links TRBV2 to TRBJ2-4; possibly TRBD2 for D (6 bases). The end of the DNA fits TRBJ2-5 better, so the J call may be wrong. Germline CDR1 and CDR2: SNHLY and FYNNEI. This CDR3 spans 15 amino acids. The CDR3 coding sequence is TGTGCCAGCAGTGGAGTAGGGCAGGGAGGACAGACCCAGTACTTC. It codes for CASSGVGQGGQTQYF.

This chain connects TRBV28 to TRBJ2-5; TRBD1 aligns across 8 bases. Germline V lookup: CDR1 MDHEN, CDR2 SYDVKM. There are 15 residues in the CDR3. V trimming: 3 bases; J trimming: 4 bases; junction bases outside the gene matches: 7. CDR3 in DNA: TGTGCCAGCAGTTTCGCCGGACAGGGCGGAGAGACCCAGTACTTC. Protein: CASSFAGQGGETQYF.

V gene TRBV5-1 combines with J gene TRBJ2-5; 9 bases match TRBD2. Per germline, CDR1 SGHRS and CDR2 YFSETQ. V trimming: 4 bases; J trimming: 3 bases; junction bases outside the gene matches: 7. This CDR3 has 15 residues. The CDR3 DNA follows: TGCGCCAGCAGCCCCTCCGGGACTAGCAAAGAGACCCAGTACTTC. Residues: CASSPSGTSKETQYF.

This clonotype has a handful of counts. This chain links TRBV5-1 with TRBJ2-7, with D perhaps TRBD1 (6 bases). Trimming stripped 3 bases from V and 3 bases from J, with 13 bases between. The CDR3 has 14 residues. Germline values: CDR1 SGHRS, CDR2 YFSETQ. CDR3 bases: TGCGCCAGCAGCTCCAGGGACATCGTCTACGAGCAGTACTTC. It codes for CASSSRDIVYEQYF. Combining the CDR3 with reference TRBV5-1 and TRBJ2-7 gives the whole variable domain KAGVTQTPRYLIKTRGQQVTLSCSPISGHRSVSWYQQTPGQGLQFLFEYFSETQRNKGNFPGRFSGRQFSNSRSEMNVSTLELGDSALYLCASSSRDIVYEQYFGPGTRLTVT.

V gene TRBV4-2 combines with J gene TRBJ2-3; 8 nucleotides match TRBD2. With 4 bases clipped from V and 11 bases from J, the junction kept 17 bases outside the gene matches. Germline-derived CDR1 and CDR2 are LGHNA and YNFKEQ. The CDR3 has 16 residues. Here the CDR3 reads CASSPLGGGLNPVQYF. The CDR3 DNA follows: TGTGCCAGCAGCCCTCTCGGGGGGGGGCTCAACCCGGTGCAGTATTTT.

The V call is TRBV4-3, the J call TRBJ2-3; tentative D call: TRBD2 (6 bases). The germline gives CDR1 LGHNA, CDR2 YSLEER. The CDR3 runs 17 residues. Trimming cost V 0 bases and J 5 bases, with 18 bases left between them. CDR3 DNA sequence: TGCGCCAGCAGCCAAGATCGGTCGCGGGGTCAGGGAGATACGCAGTATTTT. As protein: CASSQDRSRGQGDTQYF.

The J gene is TRBJ1-2, the V gene TRBV29-1; D uncertain. The CDR3 spans 13 residues. Per germline, CDR1 SQVTM and CDR2 ANQGSEA. V lost 1 base and J 0 bases, leaving 6 bases between the germline ends. CDR3 in amino acids: CSVEGSANYGYTF. The CDR3 DNA sequence: TGCAGCGTTGAAGGAAGTGCTAACTATGGCTACACCTTC.

This clonotype appeared a few times. The chain combines TRBV20-1 with TRBJ2-4, with 7 bases matching TRBD1. With the DNA end fitting TRBJ2-7 better, the J assignment may be wrong. This CDR3 has 16 residues. The germline V gene has CDR1 DFQATT and CDR2 SNEGSKA (reference sequence). The CDR3 DNA reads TGCAGTGCTAGATTTATCCGACAGGGCTCGGGCTACGAGCAGTACTTC. Translated: CSARFIRQGSGYEQYF.

This clonotype was seen more than once but under ten times. The V gene is TRBV10-1, the J gene TRBJ2-7; no definite D call. Germline V gene data show CDR1 as WNHNN and CDR2 as SYGVQD (reference sequence). V was cut by 0 bases and J by 0 bases, with 12 bases left in between. This CDR3 region has 16 residues. The CDR3 nucleotides read TGCGCCAGCAGTGAGTCGCAAGGTTCCCTCTCCTACGAGCAGTACTTC. Translation gives CASSESQGSLSYEQYF.

V gene TRBV4-3 combines with J gene TRBJ2-3; D perhaps matches TRBD1 (6 bases). The CDR3 contains 18 residues. From germline, CDR1 is LGHNA and CDR2 YSLEER. The ends were cut back, 0 bases at V and 0 bases at J, with 16 bases in the middle. This CDR3 reads CASSQDKPTGTSTDTQYF. The CDR3, as DNA: TGCGCCAGCAGCCAAGATAAGCCGACAGGAACTAGCACAGATACGCAGTATTTT.

This clonotype came up a few times. The V and J genes are TRBV20-1 and TRBJ2-4; no reliable D call. The CDR3 sequence is 15 residues long. Between the trimmed V and J ends, which lost 0 bases and 0 bases, there was a span of 9 bases. Per germline, CDR1 DFQATT and CDR2 SNEGSKA (reference sequence). As DNA, the CDR3 is TGCAGTGCTAGAGATAGTAGACAAGCCAAAAACATTCAGTACTTC. Its protein is CSARDSRQAKNIQYF.

This clonotype has just a few counts. The rearrangement links TRBV20-1 to TRBJ1-4; D not certain. Trimming shortened V by 2 bases and J by 3 bases, and 10 bases separated the two germline ends. The germline V gene encodes CDR1 DFQATT and CDR2 SNEGSKA (reference sequence). The CDR3 has 14 amino acids. For the CDR3, the DNA is TGCAGTGCTAGACCGCCAGCCTCTAATGAAAAACTGTTTTTT. This sequence encodes CSARPPASNEKLFF.

This clonotype was recorded a few times. The chain is built from TRBV6-2 or TRBV6-3 and TRBJ2-1; the D call may be TRBD1 or TRBD2 (5 bases each). V was clipped by 8 bases and J by 4 bases, with 15 bases between them. This CDR3 is built from 14 residues. CDR1 MNHEY and CDR2 SVGEGT come from the germline V gene. The CDR3: CASLGTAKYNEQFF. The DNA for the CDR3 is TGTGCCAGCCTCGGGACCGCCAAGTACAATGAGCAGTTCTTC.

This chain connects TRBV2 to TRBJ2-5; a weak D match, TRBD1 (6 bases). The CDR3 loop spans 12 amino acids. Germline-derived CDR1 and CDR2 are SNHLY and FYNNEI. Deletions cut 4 bases from V and 11 bases from J, with 14 bases between. The CDR3 DNA reads TGTGCCAGCAGTGGAGTCGGACAGTGGCAGTACTTC. Amino acid sequence: CASSGVGQWQYF.

The V and J genes are TRBV27 and TRBJ2-5; 9 bases align to TRBD1. CDR3 length equals 15 residues. CDR1 MNHEY and CDR2 SMNVEV come from the germline V gene (reference sequence). V lost 1 base and J lost 4; bases outside the gene matches: 4. This CDR3 is CASSLFPTGGETQYF. In DNA, the CDR3 is TGTGCCAGCAGTTTATTCCCGACAGGGGGAGAGACCCAGTACTTC.

This clonotype was observed a single time. The chain combines TRBV7-2 with TRBJ2-5; TRBD1 matches at 7 bases. J lost 11 bases, V lost 6 bases, and 15 bases had no gene match. Germline V lookup: CDR1 SGHTA, CDR2 FQGNSA. The CDR3 contains 14 residues. Here the CDR3 reads CASRHDRVGNEQYF. CDR3 nucleotide sequence: TGTGCCAGCAGGCACGACAGGGTGGGGAATGAGCAGTACTTC.

The table lists this clonotype with a count of one. The rearrangement joins TRBV5-1 to TRBJ2-7, with D hard to call. This CDR3 is 16 amino acids long. Germline assignment: CDR1 SGHRS and CDR2 YFSETQ. V dropped 0 bases and J dropped 2 bases, with 15 bases sitting between them. This CDR3 is CASSLGFDVLAYEQYF. For the CDR3, the DNA is TGCGCCAGCAGCTTGGGATTTGACGTATTGGCCTACGAGCAGTACTTC.

This chain joins TRBV6-2 or TRBV6-3 and TRBJ2-7, with D perhaps matching TRBD2 (6 bases). Trimming took off 7 bases at V and 2 bases at J, with 18 bases between the two ends. This CDR3 has 15 amino acids. The germline gives CDR1 MNHEY, CDR2 SVGEGT. The CDR3 DNA follows: TGTGCCAGCACTCGGCTCGGCGGAGGGACCTACGAGCAGTACTTC. Its translation: CASTRLGGGTYEQYF.